This T cell receptor beta chain was identified in a study of blood T cell repertoires in COVID-19 (TCRdb year 2020). Background on the whole study: Samples covering the acute and convalescent phases of COVID-19 were provided by collaborators in the United States, Italy and Spain. The material from the prospective study consisted of cDNA or gDNA derived from T cells, B-cell-depleted T cells, or PBMCs. Deeply sampled blood TCRbeta repertoires from subjects exposed to, actively infected with, or recovered from COVID-19 were included in the dataset. The repertoires were made available in a free public database intended to serve as a resource for research on the immune response to SARS-CoV-2. The samples were drawn from the first 160 participants of the ongoing ImmuneRACE study and from 1,200 or so subjects provided by 6 global collaborators. Sample metadata almost always included a de-identified subject ID, COVID-19 status, age in years and sex. Where available, HLA class I and class II types were taken from metadata supplied by the sample provider and were not determined by assay-based typing.

The sample holds one count of this clone. Its antigen has not been determined. No quality values exist for individual bases; no much larger clone is one base distant. Each collaborating institution followed its own protocols to collect whole blood in K2EDTA tubes. For TCRbeta analysis, collaborator samples were shipped as frozen whole blood, as isolated PBMCs, or as DNA extracted from either sample type. TCRbeta CDR3 regions were amplified from genomic DNA by means of the immunoSEQ Assay, a bias-controlled multiplex PCR. Concerning the study's data processing: The number of nucleated cells in each sample was estimated by amplification of reference gene primers within the assay. To quantify the absolute abundance of each unique TCRbeta CDR3 rearrangement, sequence reads were collapsed and filtered. For each sample, productive Simpson clonality was calculated by taking the square root of Simpson's diversity index across productive rearrangements. Drawn from immuneACCESS, this table holds only the in-frame rearrangements with V and J called that TCRdb kept. Clones are partly lost; checked studies trace under half to an unresolved V gene and leave the rest unexplained. The DNA gave D and trimming, while V, J and clone size come from that table. The sample has around 130,000 clones on record, about 86% of them singletons. Jointly, the top ten make up about a sixth of the sample.

Broader findings and caveats from the paper: Clinical and demographic metadata were provided uncurated, with the amount varying by source and participant.

After removal of 7 bases from V and 0 bases from J, the junction retains 5 bases not matched to a gene. Sequences SQVTM (CDR1) and ANQGSEA (CDR2) are obtained from the germline V gene. The CDR3 runs 13 amino acids, cysteine and phenylalanine included. CDR3 DNA only is kept here, 39 bases in frame from base 1. The chain employs TRBV29-1 and TRBJ1-1, with 7 bases matching TRBD1. The sequence was collected from a woman aged 50 to 65 with acute or convalescent COVID-19. The material sequenced was peripheral blood. The CDR3 protein is CSARDSMNTEAFF. The nucleotide sequence is given as TGCAGCGCCCGGGACAGTATGAACACTGAAGCTTTCTTT.